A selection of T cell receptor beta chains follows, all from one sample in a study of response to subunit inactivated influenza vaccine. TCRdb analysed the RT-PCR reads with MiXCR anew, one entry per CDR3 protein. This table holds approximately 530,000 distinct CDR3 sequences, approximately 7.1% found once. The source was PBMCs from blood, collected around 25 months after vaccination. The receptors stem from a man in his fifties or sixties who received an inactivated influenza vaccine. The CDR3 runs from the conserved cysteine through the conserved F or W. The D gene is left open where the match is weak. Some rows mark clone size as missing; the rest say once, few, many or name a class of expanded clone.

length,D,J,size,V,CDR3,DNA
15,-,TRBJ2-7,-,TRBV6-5,CASSSRAGGPYEQYF,TGTGCCAGCAGTTCACGAGCGGGCGGCCCCTACGAGCAGTACTTC
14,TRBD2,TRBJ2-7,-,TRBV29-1,CSVEDPSGRVEQYF,TGCAGCGTTGAAGATCCTAGCGGGAGGGTCGAGCAGTACTTC
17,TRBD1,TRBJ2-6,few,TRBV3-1,CASSQGTGGSGANVLTF,TGTGCCAGCAGCCAAGGGACAGGGGGCTCTGGGGCCAACGTCCTGACTTTC
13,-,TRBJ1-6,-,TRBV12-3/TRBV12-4,CASSTPPNSPLHF,TGTGCCAGCAGTACACCACCGAATTCACCCCTCCACTTT
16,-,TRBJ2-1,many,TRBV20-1,CSAAGVGRSGGNEQFF,TGCAGTGCTGCCGGCGTGGGGCGGAGTGGGGGCAATGAGCAGTTCTTC
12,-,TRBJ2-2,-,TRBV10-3,CAIGTDTGELFF,TGTGCCATAGGGACGGACACCGGGGAGCTGTTTTTT
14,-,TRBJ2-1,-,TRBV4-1,CASREYQGGNEQFF,TGCGCCAGCAGAGAGTACCAGGGGGGCAATGAGCAGTTCTTC
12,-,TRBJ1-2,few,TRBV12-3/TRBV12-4,CASRSTYYGYTF,TGTGCCAGCCGGAGTACGTACTATGGCTACACCTTC
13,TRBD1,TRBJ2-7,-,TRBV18,CASRTGGVDEQYF,TGTGCCAGCCGGACAGGGGGCGTCGACGAGCAGTACTTC
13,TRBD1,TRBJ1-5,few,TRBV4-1,CASSQETGTGKDF,TGCGCCAGCAGCCAAGAAACCGGGACAGGAAAAGATTTT
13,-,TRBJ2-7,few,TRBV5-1,CASSLLGDYEQYF,TGCGCCAGCAGCTTGCTCGGGGACTACGAGCAGTACTTC
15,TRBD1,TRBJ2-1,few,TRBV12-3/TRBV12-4,CASSHRGSSYNEQFF,TGTGCCAGCAGCCACAGGGGAAGCTCCTACAATGAGCAGTTCTTC
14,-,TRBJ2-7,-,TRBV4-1,CASSPRDGLYEQYF,TGCGCCAGCAGCCCTCGGGACGGACTCTACGAGCAGTACTTC
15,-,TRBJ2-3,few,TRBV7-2,CASSRDRDSTDTQYF,TGTGCCAGCAGCAGAGACCGGGACTCGACAGATACGCAGTATTTT
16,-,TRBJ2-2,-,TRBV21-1,CASSLRRVGGTGELFF,TGTGCCAGCAGCCTTAGACGCGTGGGGGGAACCGGGGAGCTGTTTTTT
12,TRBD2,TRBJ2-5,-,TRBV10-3,CAIKAGEETQYF,TGTGCCATCAAGGCGGGAGAAGAGACCCAGTACTTC
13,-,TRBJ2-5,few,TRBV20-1,CSASGWVQETQYF,TGCAGTGCTAGCGGATGGGTCCAAGAGACCCAGTACTTC
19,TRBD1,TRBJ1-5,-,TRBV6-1,CASSQEPGQERYSNQPQHF,TGTGCCAGCAGTCAGGAGCCTGGACAGGAGAGATATAGCAATCAGCCCCAGCATTTT